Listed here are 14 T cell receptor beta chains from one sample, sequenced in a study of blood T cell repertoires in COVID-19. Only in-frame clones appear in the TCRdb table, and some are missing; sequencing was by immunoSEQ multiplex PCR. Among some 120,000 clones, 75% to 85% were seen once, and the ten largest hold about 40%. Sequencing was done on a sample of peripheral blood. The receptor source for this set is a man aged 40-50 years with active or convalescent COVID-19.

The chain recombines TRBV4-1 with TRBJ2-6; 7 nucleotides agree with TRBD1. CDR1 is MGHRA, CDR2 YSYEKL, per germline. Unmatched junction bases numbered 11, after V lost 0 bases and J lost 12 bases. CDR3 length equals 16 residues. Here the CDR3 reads CASSQDSTDRVSVLTF. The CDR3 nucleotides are TGCGCCAGCAGCCAAGATTCGACAGACAGGGTCAGCGTCCTGACTTTC.

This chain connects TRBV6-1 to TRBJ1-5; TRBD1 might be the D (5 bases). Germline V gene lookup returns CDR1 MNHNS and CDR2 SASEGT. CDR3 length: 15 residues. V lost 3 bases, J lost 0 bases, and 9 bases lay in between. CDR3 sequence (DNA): TGTGCCAGCAGTGAGGTACAGGTTAGCAATCAGCCCCAGCATTTT. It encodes CASSEVQVSNQPQHF.

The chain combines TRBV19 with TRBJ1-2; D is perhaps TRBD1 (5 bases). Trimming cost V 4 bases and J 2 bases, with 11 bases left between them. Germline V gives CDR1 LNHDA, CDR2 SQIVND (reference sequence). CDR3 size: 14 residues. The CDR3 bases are TGTGCCAGTAGTACCCTCCCAGGGAACTATGGCTACACCTTC. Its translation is CASSTLPGNYGYTF.

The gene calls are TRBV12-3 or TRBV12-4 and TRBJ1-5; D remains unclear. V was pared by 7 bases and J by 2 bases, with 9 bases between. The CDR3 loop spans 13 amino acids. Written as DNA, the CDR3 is TGTGCCAGCACCCGTGGGCGCAATCAGCCCCAGCATTTT. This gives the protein CASTRGRNQPQHF.

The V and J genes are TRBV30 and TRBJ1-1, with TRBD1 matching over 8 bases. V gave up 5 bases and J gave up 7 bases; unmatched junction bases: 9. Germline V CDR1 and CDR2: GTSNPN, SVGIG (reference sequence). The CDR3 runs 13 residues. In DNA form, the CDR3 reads TGTGCCTGGTCAACAGGGGGAATCCTTGAAGCTTTCTTT. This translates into CAWSTGGILEAFF.

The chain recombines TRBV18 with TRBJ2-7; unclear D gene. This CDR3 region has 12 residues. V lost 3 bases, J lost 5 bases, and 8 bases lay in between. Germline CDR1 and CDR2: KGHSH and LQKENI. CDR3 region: CASSPLRNEQYF. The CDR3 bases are TGTGCCAGCTCACCCTTGAGGAACGAGCAGTACTTC.

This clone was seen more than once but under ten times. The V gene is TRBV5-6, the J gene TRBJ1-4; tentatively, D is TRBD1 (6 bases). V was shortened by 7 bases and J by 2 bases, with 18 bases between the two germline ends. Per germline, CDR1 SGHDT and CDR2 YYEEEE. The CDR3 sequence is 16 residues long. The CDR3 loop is CASYRGAGATNEKLFF. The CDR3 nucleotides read TGTGCCAGCTACCGGGGGGCAGGGGCCACTAATGAAAAACTGTTTTTT. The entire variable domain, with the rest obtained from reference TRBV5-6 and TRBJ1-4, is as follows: DAGVTQSPTHLIKTRGQQVTLRCSPKSGHDTVSWYQQALGQGPQFIFQYYEEEERQRGNFPDRFSGHQFPNYSSELNVNALLLGDSALYLCASYRGAGATNEKLFFGSGTQLSVL.

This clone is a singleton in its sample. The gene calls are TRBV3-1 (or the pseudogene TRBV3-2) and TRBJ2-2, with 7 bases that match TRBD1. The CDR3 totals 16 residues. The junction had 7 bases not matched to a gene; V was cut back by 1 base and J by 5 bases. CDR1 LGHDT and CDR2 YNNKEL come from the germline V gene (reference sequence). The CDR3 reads CASSQGQGVRTGELFF. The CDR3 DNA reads TGTGCCAGCAGCCAAGGCCAGGGGGTAAGGACCGGGGAGCTGTTTTTT.

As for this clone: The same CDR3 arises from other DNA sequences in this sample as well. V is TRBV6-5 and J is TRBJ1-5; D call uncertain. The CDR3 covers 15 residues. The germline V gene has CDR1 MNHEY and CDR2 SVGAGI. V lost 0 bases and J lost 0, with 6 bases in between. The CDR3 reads CASSYSFHSNQPQHF. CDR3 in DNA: TGTGCCAGCAGTTACTCATTTCATAGCAATCAGCCCCAGCATTTT.

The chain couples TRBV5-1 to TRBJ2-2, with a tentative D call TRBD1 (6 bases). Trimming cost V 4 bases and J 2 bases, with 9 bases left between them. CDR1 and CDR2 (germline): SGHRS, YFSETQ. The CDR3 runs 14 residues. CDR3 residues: CASSVQGNTGELFF. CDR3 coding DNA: TGCGCCAGCAGCGTACAGGGAAACACCGGGGAGCTGTTTTTT. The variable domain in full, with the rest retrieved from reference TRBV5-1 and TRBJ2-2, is KAGVTQTPRYLIKTRGQQVTLSCSPISGHRSVSWYQQTPGQGLQFLFEYFSETQRNKGNFPGRFSGRQFSNSRSEMNVSTLELGDSALYLCASSVQGNTGELFFGEGSRLTVL.

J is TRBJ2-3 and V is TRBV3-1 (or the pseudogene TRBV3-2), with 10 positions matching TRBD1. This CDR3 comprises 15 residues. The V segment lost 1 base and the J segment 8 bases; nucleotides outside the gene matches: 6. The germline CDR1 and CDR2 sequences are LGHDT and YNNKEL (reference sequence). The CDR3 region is CASSQGTGGGGTQYF. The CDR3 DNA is TGTGCCAGCAGCCAAGGGACAGGGGGAGGGGGTACGCAGTATTTT.

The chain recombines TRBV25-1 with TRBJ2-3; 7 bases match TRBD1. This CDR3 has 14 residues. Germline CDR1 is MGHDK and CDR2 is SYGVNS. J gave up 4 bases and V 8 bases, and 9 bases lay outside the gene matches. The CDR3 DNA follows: TGTGCCAGCGAGACAGGGAGCCCCCCAGATACGCAGTATTTT. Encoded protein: CASETGSPPDTQYF.

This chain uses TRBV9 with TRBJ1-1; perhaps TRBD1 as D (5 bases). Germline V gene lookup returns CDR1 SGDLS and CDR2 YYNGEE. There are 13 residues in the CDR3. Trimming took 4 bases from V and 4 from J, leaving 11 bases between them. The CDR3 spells CASSRGGTTEAFF. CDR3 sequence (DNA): TGTGCCAGCAGCCGAGGAGGGACCACTGAAGCTTTCTTT. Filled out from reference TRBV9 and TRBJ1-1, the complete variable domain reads DSGVTQTPKHLITATGQRVTLRCSPRSGDLSVYWYQQSLDQGLQFLIQYYNGEERAKGNILERFSAQQFPDLHSELNLSSLELGDSALYFCASSRGGTTEAFFGQGTRLTVV.

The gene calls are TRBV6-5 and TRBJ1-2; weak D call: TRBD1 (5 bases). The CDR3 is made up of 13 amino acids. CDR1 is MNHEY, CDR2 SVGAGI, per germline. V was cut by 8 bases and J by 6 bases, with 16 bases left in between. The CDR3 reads CASRDWERDGYTF. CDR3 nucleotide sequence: TGTGCCAGCCGGGACTGGGAACGGGATGGCTACACCTTC.